This section outlines one T cell receptor (beta chain) sequence together with its context. This may arise from a read error, as a much more abundant clone is one base away. The sample comes from a study of T cell repertoires in cytomegalovirus infection. About the study: From public TCR beta signatures came an indication of both CMV infection and matching HLA type.

TCRdb ran MiXCR on the reads and lists one entry per CDR3 protein. Of around 440,000 distinct CDR3 sequences in the sample, 11% were seen once. From germline, CDR1 is SGHRS and CDR2 YFSETQ. This CDR3 region has 15 residues. Trimming removed 5 bases at V and 6 bases at J, with 18 bases between. This sequence originates from a human donor in good health (CMV status not recorded). Some clones in this sample may be carry-over from other donors' samples. This chain uses TRBV5-1 with TRBJ2-1; either TRBD1 or TRBD2 may supply D (5 bases each). Material for sequencing was PBMCs. CDR3 coding DNA: TGCGCCAGCAGTTACCTAGGGACCCCCCTCAATGAGCAGTTCTTC. It codes for CASSYLGTPLNEQFF.